The clone carrying this T cell receptor beta chain has more than one count but fewer than ten. The antigen is undetermined. The identical CDR3 is also encoded by other nucleotide sequences in the sample. Primers: 60 Vbeta forward and 13 Jbeta reverse. The assay was immunoSEQ multiplex PCR, and TCRdb's table has in-frame clones only and misses some. The sample lists about 120,000 clones, 50% to 75% occurring once. The CDR3 totals 15 residues. Per germline, CDR1 SGHTA and CDR2 FQGTGA. The V gene lost 2 bases and the J gene lost 4 bases, with 12 bases spanning the gap. These data originate in a study of cytomegalovirus exposure and HLA in healthy donors. Broader study findings: Analyzed later, most CMV-associated TCR beta chains appeared HLA-restricted.

The sequenced sample was PBMCs. The chain has TRBV7-3 and TRBJ1-3, with D maybe TRBD1 (6 bases). The sequence was collected from a woman in her thirties or forties in good health and CMV-seropositive. In DNA, the CDR3 is TGTGCCAGCAGCTTATCGGGGGGCTACGGAAACACCATATATTTT. This codes for CASSLSGGYGNTIYF.